This T cell receptor (beta chain) was sequenced in a study of a mutant IDH1 vaccine in newly diagnosed glioma. Whole-study context: Prior therapy was radiotherapy, temozolomide, or both; most received both.

TCRdb's copy holds only in-frame clones and misses some; the assay was immunoSEQ multiplex PCR. In the table there are more than 50,000 clones, approximately 89% of which are singletons. This clone was picked up one time. The antigen remains unidentified. Time point in this sample: week 11, during vaccination. One vaccine dose held 300 ug of mutant IDH1 20-mer peptide and came with topical imiquimod. CDR1 and CDR2 from the germline V gene are LNHDA and SQIVND (reference sequence). V lost 6 bases to trimming and J lost 4 bases; unmatched junction nucleotides: 3. CDR3 size: 13 residues. The chain recombines TRBV19 with TRBJ1-3, with 7 bases fitting TRBD1. The sample consisted of PBMCs, taken from a glioma patient whose treatment included an IDH1 peptide vaccine. The source is a middle-aged man with glioma. CDR3 in DNA: TGTGCCAGTAGAGACAGGGAAGGAAACACCATATATTTT. This gives the protein CASRDREGNTIYF.